The 22 T cell receptor beta chains reported below all come from one sample, sequenced in a study of T cell repertoires in cytomegalovirus infection (dated by TCRdb to 2018 to 2020). Antigens of these TCRs are unknown. This sample's treatment or condition label indicates: in vitro stimulation with specific CMV peptide epitopes to enrich CMV-specific T cells. Reads for this sample came from an Illumina HiSeq 1500. In-frame beta chains were kept once TCRdb had trimmed the public reads at Q25 with fastp and called clones with MiXCR. Records with the same CDR3 protein are collapsed into one entry carrying the most frequent genes and DNA. The sample profile shows 150,000 to 200,000 distinct CDR3 sequences; approximately 21% of them were found once. Jointly, the top ten make up roughly 25% of the sample. The sequencing used CD8+ T cells from cultured PBMCs, collected from culture after CMV antigen stimulation. Receptor source: a human donor in good health (CMV status not recorded). Some clones in this sample may be carry-over from other donors' samples.

This clonotype was observed a handful of times. This rearrangement joins TRBV6-5 to TRBJ1-1; D is ambiguous. The V end lost 2 bases, the J end lost 7 bases, and 17 bases lay between the germline ends. The germline V gene has CDR1 MNHEY and CDR2 SVGAGI. CDR3 size: 15 residues. The DNA for the CDR3 is TGTGCCAGCAGTTACGAGATCGGGCACGAATTTGAAGCTTTCTTT. Translated: CASSYEIGHEFEAFF.

The chain links TRBV12-3 or TRBV12-4 to TRBJ2-2, with TRBD2 matching over 9 bases. The trim removed 7 bases at V and 7 bases at J, leaving 13 bases unmatched. The CDR3 runs 16 residues. This CDR3 is CASKPAAGGPGGELFF. CDR3 coding DNA: TGTGCCAGCAAGCCCGCGGCGGGGGGGCCGGGCGGGGAGCTGTTTTTT.

The chain recombines TRBV6-2 or TRBV6-3 with TRBJ1-1, with D maybe TRBD1 (6 bases). V was cut by 0 bases and J by 5 bases, with 22 bases left in between. Per the germline V gene, CDR1 is MNHEY and CDR2 is SVGEGT. The CDR3 spans 18 residues. The DNA for the CDR3 is TGTGCCAGCAGTTACTCGATCGGGATATCGGGGGCGCGGACTGAAGCTTTCTTT. Encoded protein: CASSYSIGISGARTEAFF.

With regard to this clonotype: An end of the junction differs from the germline gene, which may be a read error. V gene TRBV6-1 combines with J gene TRBJ1-1; D remains ambiguous. The germline gives CDR1 MNHNS, CDR2 SASEGT. The CDR3 contains 12 residues. As DNA, the CDR3 is TGTGCCAGCAGTGCGGGGAACCCTGAAGCTTTCTTT. Translation: CASSAGNPEAFF.

The rearrangement joins TRBV12-3 or TRBV12-4 to TRBJ2-2; tentatively, D is TRBD1 (7 bases). The CDR3 runs to 17 residues. Trimming took 3 bases from V and 2 from J, leaving 16 bases between them. CDR3 residues: CASSFSGGLINTGELFF. For the CDR3, the DNA is TGTGCCAGCAGTTTTTCAGGGGGGTTAATCAACACCGGGGAGCTGTTTTTT.

This clonotype was counted a few times. V usage is TRBV28 and J usage is TRBJ1-5; no reliable D call. The length of the CDR3 is 14 residues. The V end lost 2 bases, the J end lost 3 bases, and 8 bases lay between the germline ends. Per the germline V gene, CDR1 is MDHEN and CDR2 is SYDVKM. The CDR3 DNA follows: TGTGCCAGCAGTTTAGCCGGTGTCAATCAGCCCCAGCATTTT. Protein: CASSLAGVNQPQHF.

This sequence joins TRBV5-6 and TRBJ2-7, with 9 nucleotides matching TRBD1. V dropped 2 bases and J dropped 5; count of bases not matched to a gene: 5. The CDR3 loop spans 14 amino acids. Germline V CDR1 and CDR2: SGHDT, YYEEEE. Written as DNA, the CDR3 is TGTGCCAGCAGCTTCCGGGACAGGGTAAACGAGCAGTACTTC. Protein sequence: CASSFRDRVNEQYF.

The chain couples TRBV6-1 to TRBJ2-3, with TRBD1 as a possible D gene (5 bases). CDR3 length equals 15 residues. The V gene's germline CDR1 is MNHNS and CDR2 SASEGT. The germline V and J ends were trimmed by 2 bases and 6 bases, with 15 bases remaining between them. The CDR3 loop reads CASSESPGYIDTQYF. The CDR3 bases are TGTGCCAGCAGTGAATCCCCAGGGTATATTGATACGCAGTATTTT.

The chain carries TRBV18 and TRBJ1-4; D gene ambiguous. The CDR3 is made up of 15 amino acids. Germline CDR1 KGHSH, CDR2 LQKENI. V lost 3 bases and J 3 bases, leaving 11 bases between the germline ends. CDR3 sequence reads: CASSPYSGPNEKLFF. CDR3 DNA: TGTGCCAGCTCACCCTACTCTGGACCTAATGAAAAACTGTTTTTT.

This clonotype was counted only a few times. This chain links TRBV29-1 with TRBJ2-5; D call uncertain. The CDR3 is 13 amino acids. V gave up 0 bases and J gave up 6 bases, with 11 bases separating them. Looked up from germline, CDR1 is SQVTM and CDR2 is ANQGSEA. The DNA for the CDR3 is TGCAGCGTTGAAGATTTGTCGATGCAGACCCAGTACTTC. As protein: CSVEDLSMQTQYF. Based on the CDR3 plus reference TRBV29-1 and TRBJ2-5, the full variable domain is SAVISQKPSRDICQRGTSLTIQCQVDSQVTMMFWYRQQPGQSLTLIATANQGSEATYESGFVIDKFPISRPNLTFSTLTVSNMSPEDSSIYLCSVEDLSMQTQYFGPGTRLLVL.

The chain employs TRBV29-1 and TRBJ2-7; D is perhaps TRBD1 (6 bases). Germline CDR1 is SQVTM and CDR2 is ANQGSEA. Trimming shortened V by 3 bases and J by 0 bases, and 15 bases separated the two germline ends. This CDR3 is 15 amino acids long. CDR3 region: CSVEGDRLSSYEQYF. The CDR3 bases are TGCAGCGTTGAGGGAGACAGGCTGAGCTCCTACGAGCAGTACTTC.

This sequence joins TRBV10-3 and TRBJ2-7, with 8 nucleotides matching TRBD1. The germline gives CDR1 ENHRY, CDR2 SYGVKD. CDR3 length: 15 amino acids. V trimming: 3 bases; J trimming: 3 bases; junction bases outside the gene matches: 7. CDR3 residues: CAISDPTGVGYEQYF. In DNA form, the CDR3 reads TGTGCCATCAGTGATCCGACAGGGGTTGGCTACGAGCAGTACTTC.

There are a few counts of this clonotype. The chain joins TRBV6-2 or TRBV6-3 to TRBJ2-7, with D perhaps matching TRBD1 or TRBD2 (5 bases each). Between the trimmed V and J ends, which lost 8 bases and 4 bases, there was a span of 15 bases. The CDR3 runs 13 residues. CDR1 is MNHEY and CDR2 is SVGEGT in the germline V gene. The CDR3 loop reads CASGRDGVYEQYF. CDR3 sequence (DNA): TGTGCCAGCGGCCGGGACGGGGTATACGAGCAGTACTTC.

This clonotype was observed a handful of times. The V gene is TRBV12-3 or TRBV12-4, the J gene TRBJ1-1; D is possibly TRBD1 (5 bases). Between the trimmed V and J ends, which lost 7 bases and 6 bases, there was a span of 21 bases. CDR3 length: 15 amino acids. CDR3 in amino acids: CASISPSGRMAEAFF. CDR3 bases: TGTGCCAGCATCTCCCCCTCAGGGAGAATGGCTGAAGCTTTCTTT.

The CDR3 nucleotides are TGTGCCAGCAGTTACCGACTAGCGGGGGGCAATGAGCAGTTCTTC. Protein sequence: CASSYRLAGGNEQFF. The rearrangement joins TRBV27 to TRBJ2-1; 13 nucleotides align to TRBD2. The germline V gene encodes CDR1 MNHEY and CDR2 SMNVEV (reference sequence). Trimming cost V 4 bases and J 6 bases; bases outside gene matches: 3. The CDR3 extends over 15 amino acids.

This sequence joins TRBV7-9 and TRBJ1-4; the D is unclear. The CDR3 is 14 amino acids. Between the trimmed V and J ends, which lost 3 bases and 0 bases, there was a span of 5 bases. Germline values: CDR1 SEHNR, CDR2 FQNEAQ (reference sequence). This CDR3 reads CASSFSSTNEKLFF. The CDR3, as DNA: TGTGCCAGCAGCTTCTCCTCAACTAATGAAAAACTGTTTTTT.

This clonotype was recorded a few times. The chain employs TRBV6-2 or TRBV6-3 and TRBJ2-3; perhaps TRBD1 as D (5 bases). Trimming stripped 7 bases from V and 1 base from J, with 9 bases between. Germline V gene data show CDR1 as MNHEY and CDR2 as SVGEGT. This CDR3 has 13 residues. The CDR3: CASKVGGTDTQYF. CDR3 coding DNA: TGTGCCAGCAAGGTAGGGGGCACAGATACGCAGTATTTT.

The chain has TRBV12-3 or TRBV12-4 and TRBJ1-2; 10 bases match TRBD1. With 6 bases clipped from V and 6 bases from J, the junction kept 1 base outside the gene matches. The CDR3 covers 12 residues. CDR3 sequence reads: CASSGTGDGYTF. CDR3 in DNA: TGTGCCAGCAGCGGGACAGGGGATGGCTACACCTTC.

V and J are TRBV7-2 and TRBJ2-5, with D maybe TRBD1 (6 bases). V was pared by 3 bases and J by 3 bases, with 8 bases between. The CDR3 sequence is 13 residues long. Per the germline V gene, CDR1 is SGHTA and CDR2 is FQGNSA. The DNA for the CDR3 is TGTGCCAGCAGCTTTGGACAGAAAGAGACCCAGTACTTC. Its protein is CASSFGQKETQYF.

The chain combines TRBV12-5 with TRBJ1-4, with D unclear. Germline V lookup: CDR1 LGHNT, CDR2 FRNRAP. Trimming removed 3 bases from V and 2 bases from J, with 10 bases in between. This CDR3 has 15 residues. CDR3 DNA: TGTGCTAGTGGTTTCGAGGGCGCGACTAATGAAAAACTGTTTTTT. Translation: CASGFEGATNEKLFF.

CDR3 DNA: TGTGCCAGTAGCGTCGCAGGGTATAGCTATGGCTACACCTTC. Its translation is CASSVAGYSYGYTF. The chain carries TRBV19 and TRBJ1-2; a weak D match, TRBD1 (5 bases). Germline V gene lookup returns CDR1 LNHDA and CDR2 SQIVND (reference sequence). Trimming removed 6 bases at V and 4 bases at J, with 15 bases between. This CDR3 is 14 amino acids long.

J is TRBJ1-2 and V is TRBV4-1; D gene uncertain. V was shortened by 1 base and J by 2 bases, with 8 bases between the two germline ends. Germline-derived CDR1 and CDR2 are MGHRA and YSYEKL. The length of the CDR3 is 14 residues. The CDR3 coding sequence is TGCGCCAGCAGCCAAGTTCTGGGGAACTATGGCTACACCTTC. Its protein is CASSQVLGNYGYTF.